This T cell receptor beta chain is from a study of blood T cell repertoires in COVID-19. Study details: T cells, B-cell-depleted T cells, or PBMCs provided the cDNA or gDNA that served as material.

Living in under 30 US areas, the participants were between roughly 18 and 95 years of age. Cohort placement rested on clinical history that participants reported themselves. For recovered donors of Cohort 3, there were two negative PCRs, clearance, or symptom resolution. Libraries were prepared by immunoSEQ multiplex PCR; TCRdb keeps only in-frame clonotypes and omits some of them. This sample has about 300,000 clones, with 70% to 90% found just once. This CDR3 contains 13 residues. The germline V gene encodes CDR1 SGHTA and CDR2 FQGTGA. Trimming cost V 4 bases and J 4 bases, with 10 bases left between them.

The chain links TRBV7-3 to TRBJ1-1; no firm D call. The source material was PBMCs or T cells enriched from blood (not recorded which). This receptor was identified in a woman aged 25-40 years who had recovered from COVID-19. The CDR3 region is CASSSQPGTEAFF. For the CDR3, the DNA is TGTGCCAGCAGCTCCCAGCCGGGCACTGAAGCTTTCTTT.